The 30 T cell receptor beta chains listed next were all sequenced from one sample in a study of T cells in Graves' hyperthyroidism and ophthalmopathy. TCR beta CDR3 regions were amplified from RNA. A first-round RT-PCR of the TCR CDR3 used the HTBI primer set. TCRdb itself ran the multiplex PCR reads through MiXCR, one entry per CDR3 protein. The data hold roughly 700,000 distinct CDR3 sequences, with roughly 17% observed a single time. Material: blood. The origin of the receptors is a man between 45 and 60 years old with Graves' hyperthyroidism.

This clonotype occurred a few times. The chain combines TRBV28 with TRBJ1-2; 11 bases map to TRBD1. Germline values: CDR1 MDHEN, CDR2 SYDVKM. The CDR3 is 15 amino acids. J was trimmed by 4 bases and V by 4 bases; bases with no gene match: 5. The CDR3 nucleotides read TGTGCCAGCAGTTCGCCTGGGACAGGGGGCTATGGCTACACCTTC. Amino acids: CASSSPGTGGYGYTF.

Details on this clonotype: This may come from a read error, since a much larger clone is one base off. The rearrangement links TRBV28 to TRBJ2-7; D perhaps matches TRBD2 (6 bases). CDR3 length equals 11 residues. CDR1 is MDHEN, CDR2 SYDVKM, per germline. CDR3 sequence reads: CASNLAAEQYF. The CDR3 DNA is TGTGCCAGCAATTTAGCGGCCGAGCAGTACTTC.

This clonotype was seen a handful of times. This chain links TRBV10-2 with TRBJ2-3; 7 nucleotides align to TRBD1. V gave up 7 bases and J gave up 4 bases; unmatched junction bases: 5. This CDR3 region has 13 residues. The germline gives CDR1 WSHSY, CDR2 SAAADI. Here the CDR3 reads CASNRQGPDTQYF. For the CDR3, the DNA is TGCGCCAGCAATCGACAGGGCCCAGATACGCAGTATTTT.

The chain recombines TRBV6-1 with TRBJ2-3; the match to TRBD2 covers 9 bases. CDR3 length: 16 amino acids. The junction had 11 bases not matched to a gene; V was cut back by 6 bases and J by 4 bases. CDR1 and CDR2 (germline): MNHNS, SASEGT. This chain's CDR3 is CASSSARKREADTQYF. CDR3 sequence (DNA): TGTGCCAGCAGCTCCGCGCGGAAGCGGGAGGCAGATACGCAGTATTTT.

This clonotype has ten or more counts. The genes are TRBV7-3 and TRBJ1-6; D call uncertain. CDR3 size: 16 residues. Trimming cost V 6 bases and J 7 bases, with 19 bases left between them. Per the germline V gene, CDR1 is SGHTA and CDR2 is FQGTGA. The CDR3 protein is CASSLVGTEMNSPLHF. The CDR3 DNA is TGTGCCAGCAGTCTCGTTGGAACAGAAATGAATTCACCCCTCCACTTT. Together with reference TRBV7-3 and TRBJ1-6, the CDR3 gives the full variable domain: GAGVSQTPSNKVTEKGKYVELRCDPISGHTALYWYRQSLGQGPEFLIYFQGTGAADDSGLPNDRFFAVRPEGSVSTLKIQRTERGDSAVYLCASSLVGTEMNSPLHFGNGTRLTVT.

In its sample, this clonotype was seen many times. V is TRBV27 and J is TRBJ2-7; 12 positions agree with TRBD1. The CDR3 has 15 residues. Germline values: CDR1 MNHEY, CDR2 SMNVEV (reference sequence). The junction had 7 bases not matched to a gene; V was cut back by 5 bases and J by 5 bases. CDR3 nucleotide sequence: TGTGCCAGCAGTCTGCCCGGGACAGGGGGCGACGAGCAGTACTTC. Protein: CASSLPGTGGDEQYF.

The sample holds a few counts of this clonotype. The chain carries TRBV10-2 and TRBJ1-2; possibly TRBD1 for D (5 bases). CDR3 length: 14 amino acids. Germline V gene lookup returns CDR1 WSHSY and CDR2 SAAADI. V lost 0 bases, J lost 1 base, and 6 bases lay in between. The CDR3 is CASSESRDNYGYTF. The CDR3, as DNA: TGCGCCAGCAGTGAGTCCAGGGATAACTATGGCTACACCTTC.

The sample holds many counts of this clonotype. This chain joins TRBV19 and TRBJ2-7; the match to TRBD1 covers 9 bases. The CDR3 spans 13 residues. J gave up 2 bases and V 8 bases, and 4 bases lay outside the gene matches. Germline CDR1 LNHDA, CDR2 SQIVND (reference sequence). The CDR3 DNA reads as TGTGCCAGTGGACAGGGGCATCCCTACGAGCAGTACTTC. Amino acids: CASGQGHPYEQYF.

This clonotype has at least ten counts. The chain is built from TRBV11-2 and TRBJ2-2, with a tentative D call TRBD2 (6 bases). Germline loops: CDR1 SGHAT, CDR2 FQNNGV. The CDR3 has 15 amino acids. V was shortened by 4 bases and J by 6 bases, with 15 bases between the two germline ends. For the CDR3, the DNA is TGTGCCAGCAGCTCGGGACTCCATGGAGCCGGGGAGCTGTTTTTT. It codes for CASSSGLHGAGELFF.

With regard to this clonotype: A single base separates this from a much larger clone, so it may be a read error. The CDR3 DNA reads TGTCCCACCAAACCCGGGGGATCCTACAATGAGCAGTTCTTC. Translation gives CPTKPGGSYNEQFF. The chain uses TRBV28 and TRBJ2-1, with a possible D match to TRBD2 (6 bases). The germline V gene has CDR1 MDHEN and CDR2 SYDVKM. The CDR3 consists of 14 residues. Supplemented by reference TRBV28 and TRBJ2-1, the full variable domain reads DVKVTQSSRYLVKRTGEKVFLECVQDMDHENMFWYRQDPGLGLRLIYFSYDVKMKEKGDIPEGYSVSREKKERFSLILESASTNQTSMYLCPTKPGGSYNEQFFGPGTRLTVL.

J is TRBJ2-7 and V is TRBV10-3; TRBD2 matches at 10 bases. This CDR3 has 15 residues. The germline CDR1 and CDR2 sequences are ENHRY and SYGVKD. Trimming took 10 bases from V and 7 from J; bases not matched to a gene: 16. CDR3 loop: CATRSQSGRAGEQYF. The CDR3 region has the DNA TGTGCCACAAGATCACAAAGCGGGAGGGCCGGGGAGCAGTACTTC.

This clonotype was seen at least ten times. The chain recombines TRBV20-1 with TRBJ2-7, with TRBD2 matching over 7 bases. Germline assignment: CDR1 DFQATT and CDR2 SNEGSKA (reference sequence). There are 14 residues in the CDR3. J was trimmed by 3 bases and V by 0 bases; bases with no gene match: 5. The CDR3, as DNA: TGCAGTGCTAGAGATCCCCAGCGGGACTACGAGCAGTACTTC. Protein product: CSARDPQRDYEQYF.

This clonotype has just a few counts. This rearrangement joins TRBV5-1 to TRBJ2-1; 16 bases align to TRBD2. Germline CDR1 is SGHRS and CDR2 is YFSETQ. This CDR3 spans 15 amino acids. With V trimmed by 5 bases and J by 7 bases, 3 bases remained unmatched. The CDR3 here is CASRGLAGGSNEQFF. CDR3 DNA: TGCGCCAGCAGGGGACTAGCGGGAGGGTCGAATGAGCAGTTCTTC.

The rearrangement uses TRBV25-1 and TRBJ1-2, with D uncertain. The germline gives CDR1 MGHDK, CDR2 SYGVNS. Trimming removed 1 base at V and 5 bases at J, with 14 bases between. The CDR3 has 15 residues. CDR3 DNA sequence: TGTGCCAGCAGTGAATCCCCAGGAAAATTTTATGGCTACACCTTC. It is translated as CASSESPGKFYGYTF.

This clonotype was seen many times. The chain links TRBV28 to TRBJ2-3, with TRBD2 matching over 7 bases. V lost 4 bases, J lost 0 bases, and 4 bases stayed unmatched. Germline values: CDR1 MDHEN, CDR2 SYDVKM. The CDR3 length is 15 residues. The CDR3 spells CASSSYGGSTDTQYF. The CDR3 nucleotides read TGTGCCAGCAGTTCTTACGGGGGGAGCACAGATACGCAGTATTTT.

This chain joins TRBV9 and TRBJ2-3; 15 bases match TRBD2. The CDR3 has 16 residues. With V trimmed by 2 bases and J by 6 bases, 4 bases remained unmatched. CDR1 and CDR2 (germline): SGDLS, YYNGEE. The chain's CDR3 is CASSVGTSGRHDTQYF. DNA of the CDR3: TGTGCCAGCAGCGTGGGGACTAGCGGGAGGCACGATACGCAGTATTTT.

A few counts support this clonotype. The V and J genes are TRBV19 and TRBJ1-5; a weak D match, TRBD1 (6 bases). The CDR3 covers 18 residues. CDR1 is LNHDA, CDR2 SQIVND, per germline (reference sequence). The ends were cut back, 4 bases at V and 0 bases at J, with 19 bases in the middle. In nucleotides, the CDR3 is TGTGCCAGTAGTAAGGGACACGGTCTCATTCTTAGCAATCAGCCCCAGCATTTT. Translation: CASSKGHGLILSNQPQHF.

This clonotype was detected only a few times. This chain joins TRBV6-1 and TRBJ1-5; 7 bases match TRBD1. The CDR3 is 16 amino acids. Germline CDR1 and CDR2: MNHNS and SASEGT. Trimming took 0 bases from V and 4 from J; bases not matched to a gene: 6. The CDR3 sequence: CASSEALDRTNQPQHF. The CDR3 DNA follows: TGTGCCAGCAGTGAAGCGCTGGACAGGACGAATCAGCCCCAGCATTTT.

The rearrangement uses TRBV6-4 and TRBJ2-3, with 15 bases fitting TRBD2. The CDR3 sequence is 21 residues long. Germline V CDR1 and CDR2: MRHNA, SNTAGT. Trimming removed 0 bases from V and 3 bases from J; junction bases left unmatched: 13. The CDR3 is CASSDSRGLAGGPVGTDTQYF. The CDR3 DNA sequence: TGTGCCAGCAGTGACTCCCGAGGACTAGCGGGAGGGCCAGTGGGAACAGATACGCAGTATTTT.

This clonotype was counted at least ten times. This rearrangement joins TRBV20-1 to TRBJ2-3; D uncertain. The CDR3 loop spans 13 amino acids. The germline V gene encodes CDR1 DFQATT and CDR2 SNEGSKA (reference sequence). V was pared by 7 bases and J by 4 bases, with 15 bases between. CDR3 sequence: CSGVWIPPDTQYF. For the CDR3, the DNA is TGCAGTGGAGTCTGGATACCCCCAGATACGCAGTATTTT.

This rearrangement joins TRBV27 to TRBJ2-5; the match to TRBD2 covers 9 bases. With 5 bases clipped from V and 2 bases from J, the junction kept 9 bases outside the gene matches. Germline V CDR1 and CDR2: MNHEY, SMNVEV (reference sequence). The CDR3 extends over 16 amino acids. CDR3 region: CASSTPGLAGQETQYF. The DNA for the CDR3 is TGTGCCAGCAGTACACCGGGGCTAGCGGGACAAGAGACCCAGTACTTC.

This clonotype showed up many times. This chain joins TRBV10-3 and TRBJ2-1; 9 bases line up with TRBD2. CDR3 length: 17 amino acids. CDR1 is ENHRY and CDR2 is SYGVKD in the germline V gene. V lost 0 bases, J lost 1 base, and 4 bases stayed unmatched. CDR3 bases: TGTGCCATCAGTGAGTCGTCACTAGCGGGTTCCTACAATGAGCAGTTCTTC. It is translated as CAISESSLAGSYNEQFF.

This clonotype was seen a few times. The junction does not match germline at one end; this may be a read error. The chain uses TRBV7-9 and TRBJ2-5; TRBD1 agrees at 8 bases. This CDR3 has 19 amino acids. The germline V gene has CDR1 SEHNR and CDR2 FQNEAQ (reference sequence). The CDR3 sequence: CASSPPPLGQGITQETQYF. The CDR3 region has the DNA TGTGCCAGCAGCCCCCCCCCACTAGGACAGGGAATCACCCAAGAGACCCAGTACTTT. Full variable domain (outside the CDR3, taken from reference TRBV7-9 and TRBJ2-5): DTGVSQNPRHKITKRGQNVTFRCDPISEHNRLYWYRQTLGQGPEFLTYFQNEAQLEKSRLLSDRFSAERPKGSFSTLEIQRTEQGDSAMYLCASSPPPLGQGITQETQYFGPGTRLLVL.

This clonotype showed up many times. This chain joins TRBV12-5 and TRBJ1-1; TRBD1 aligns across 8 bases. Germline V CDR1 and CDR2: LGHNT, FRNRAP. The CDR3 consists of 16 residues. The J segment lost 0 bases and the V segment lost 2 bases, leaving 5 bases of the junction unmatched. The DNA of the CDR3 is TGTGCTAGTGGTTTGCGACAGGGGAGTTTGAACACTGAAGCTTTCTTT. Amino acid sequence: CASGLRQGSLNTEAFF.

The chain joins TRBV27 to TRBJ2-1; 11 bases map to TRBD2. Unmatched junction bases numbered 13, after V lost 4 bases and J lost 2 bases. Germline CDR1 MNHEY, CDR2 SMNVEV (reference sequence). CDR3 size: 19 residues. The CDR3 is CASSSPGTSGKATYNEQFF. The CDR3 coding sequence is TGTGCCAGCAGTTCCCCCGGGACTAGCGGTAAAGCAACCTACAATGAGCAGTTCTTC.

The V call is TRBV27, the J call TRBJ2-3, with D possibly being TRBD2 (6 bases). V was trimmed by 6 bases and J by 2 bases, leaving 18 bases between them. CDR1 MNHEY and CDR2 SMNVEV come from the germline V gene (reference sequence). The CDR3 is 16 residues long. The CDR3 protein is CASSLQGREDTDTQYF. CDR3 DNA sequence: TGTGCCAGCAGCCTTCAGGGCAGGGAGGACACAGATACGCAGTATTTT.

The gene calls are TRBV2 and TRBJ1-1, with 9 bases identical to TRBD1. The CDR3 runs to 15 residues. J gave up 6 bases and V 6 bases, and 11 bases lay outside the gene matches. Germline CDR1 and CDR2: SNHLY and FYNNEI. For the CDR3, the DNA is TGTGCCAGCAGAGGGACAGGGACCCTTGGGGCTGAAGCTTTCTTT. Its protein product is CASRGTGTLGAEAFF.

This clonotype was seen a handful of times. CDR3 protein: CASSRRALAGDNEQFF. The DNA for the CDR3 is TGTGCCAGCAGCCGGAGGGCGCTAGCGGGAGACAATGAGCAGTTCTTC. V usage is TRBV7-9 and J usage is TRBJ2-1; 10 nucleotides align to TRBD2. The CDR3 runs to 16 residues. The ends lost 5 bases at V and 5 bases at J; junction bases unmatched: 9. Germline V gene lookup returns CDR1 SEHNR and CDR2 FQNEAQ (reference sequence).

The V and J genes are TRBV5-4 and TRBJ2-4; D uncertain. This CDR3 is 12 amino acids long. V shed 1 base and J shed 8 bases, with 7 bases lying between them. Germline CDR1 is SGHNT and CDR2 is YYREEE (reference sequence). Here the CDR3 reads CASSLSTDIQYF. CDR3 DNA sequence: TGTGCCAGCAGCTTGTCTACAGACATTCAGTACTTC.

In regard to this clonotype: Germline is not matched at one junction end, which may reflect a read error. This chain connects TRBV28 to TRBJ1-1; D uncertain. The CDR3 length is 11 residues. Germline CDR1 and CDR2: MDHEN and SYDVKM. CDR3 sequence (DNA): TGTGCCAGCAGAAGATACACTGAAGCTTCCTTT. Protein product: CASRRYTEASF.